This T cell receptor beta chain was captured by sequencing in a study of identifying expanded T cells in peripheral blood. Findings and caveats of the study: Variance in clone template counts between approximately 2-week samples significantly increased with total template count across all healthy donors. Over around two and four weeks, about 16.4 and 19 clones changed, versus approximately 1.2 between replicates.

Libraries were prepared by immunoSEQ multiplex PCR; TCRdb keeps only in-frame clonotypes and omits some of them. The sample lists under 90,000 clones; around nine tenths were seen once. Concerning this clone: What it recognizes is unknown.

Germline loops: CDR1 LNHDA, CDR2 SQIVND (reference sequence). The CDR3 has 15 residues. V was clipped by 5 bases and J by 4 bases, with 17 bases between them. No infections or other immune events were documented during collection. The sequencing sample was made of blood. This receptor was identified in a person between 18 and 69 years old in good health. V is TRBV19 and J is TRBJ1-2, with D unresolved. CDR3 DNA: TGTGCCAGTAGTTACAGCTCCTACATGGGCTATGGCTACACCTTC. Translated, it gives CASSYSSYMGYGYTF.